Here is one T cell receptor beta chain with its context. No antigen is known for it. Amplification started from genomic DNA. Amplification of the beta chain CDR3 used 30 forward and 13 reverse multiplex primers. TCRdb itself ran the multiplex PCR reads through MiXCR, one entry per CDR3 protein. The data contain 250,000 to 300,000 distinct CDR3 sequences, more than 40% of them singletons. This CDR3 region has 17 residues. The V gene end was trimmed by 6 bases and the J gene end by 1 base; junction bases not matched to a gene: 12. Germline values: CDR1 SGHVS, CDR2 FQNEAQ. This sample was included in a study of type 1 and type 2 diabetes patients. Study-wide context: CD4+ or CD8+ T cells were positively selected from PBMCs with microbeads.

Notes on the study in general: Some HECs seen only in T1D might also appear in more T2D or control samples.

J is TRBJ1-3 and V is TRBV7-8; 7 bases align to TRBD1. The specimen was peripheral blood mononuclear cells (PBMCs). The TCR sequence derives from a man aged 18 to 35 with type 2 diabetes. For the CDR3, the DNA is TGTGCCAGCAGTCTACAAACAGGGGTGGGATCTGGAAACACCATATATTTT. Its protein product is CASSLQTGVGSGNTIYF. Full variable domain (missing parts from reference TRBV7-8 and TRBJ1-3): GAGVSQSPRYKVAKRGQDVALRCDPISGHVSLFWYQQALGQGPEFLTYFQNEAQLDKSGLPSDRFFAERPEGSVSTLKIQRTQQEDSAVYLCASSLQTGVGSGNTIYFGEGSWLTVV.